This is a list of T cell receptor beta chains from one sample in a study of patients and donors after allogeneic stem cell transplantation. TCRdb passed the RT-PCR reads through MiXCR, listing each CDR3 protein once. The sample has about a million distinct CDR3 sequences; more than 15% are singletons. The sequenced sample consisted of blood, either unsorted or a sorted T cell fraction (not recorded which). The source is a human donor who was either an allogeneic HSCT recipient or a stem cell or donor lymphocyte infusion donor (not recorded which). It is not recorded whose cells these are; they may come from a transplant donor. The CDR3 runs from the conserved cysteine through the conserved F or W. The order of the fields is V gene, CDR3 length, J gene, D gene, clone size, CDR3 protein, CDR3 DNA. The D gene is left open where the match is weak. Rows give clone size only sometimes, using once, few, many, or a class for an expanded clone.

TRBV5-1	15	TRBJ2-1	TRBD2	many	CASNPSGGGYNEQFF	TGCGCCAGCAACCCAAGCGGGGGGGGTTACAATGAGCAGTTCTTC
TRBV6-2/TRBV6-3	14	TRBJ2-7	TRBD1	few	CASSLPGQGFEQYF	TGTGCCAGCAGCCTACCGGGACAGGGGTTCGAGCAGTACTTC
TRBV6-5	11	TRBJ2-7	NA	few	CASSREAVEYF	TGTGCCAGCTCGCGAGAGGCAGTGGAGTACTTC
TRBV4-1	12	TRBJ1-6	NA	NA	CASSPVASPLHF	TGCGCCAGCAGCCCTGTGGCTTCACCCCTCCACTTT
TRBV10-3	14	TRBJ1-2	TRBD1	few	CAISFGQANYGYTF	TGTGCCATCAGCTTTGGACAGGCGAACTATGGCTACACCTTC
TRBV2	15	TRBJ2-1	TRBD2	NA	CASRISGRAYNEQFF	TGTGCCAGCAGAATAAGCGGGAGGGCCTACAATGAGCAGTTCTTC
TRBV24-1	14	TRBJ2-2	NA	NA	CATSDPSDVGELFF	TGTGCCACCAGTGACCCGTCGGACGTAGGGGAGCTGTTTTTT
TRBV20-1	13	TRBJ2-1	TRBD1	few	CRSRDSLSNEQFF	TGCAGAAGCCGGGACAGCCTTAGTAATGAGCAGTTCTTC
TRBV30	12	TRBJ1-1	NA	once	CAWSVTYTEAFF	TGTGCCTGGAGTGTAACCTACACTGAAGCTTTCTTT
TRBV12-3/TRBV12-4	16	TRBJ2-1	NA	NA	CASSPGGDSSYNEQFF	TGTGCCAGCAGTCCCGGGGGGGACAGCTCCTACAATGAGCAGTTCTTC
TRBV5-6	15	TRBJ2-7	TRBD2	NA	CASSLGREGLYEQYF	TGTGCCAGCAGCTTGGGCCGGGAGGGCCTCTACGAGCAGTACTTC
TRBV5-1	15	TRBJ2-2	NA	few	CASIDTGQNTGELFF	TGCGCCAGCATCGATACAGGGCAGAACACCGGGGAGCTGTTTTTT
TRBV6-1	15	TRBJ2-2	NA	few	CASSRGQGNTGELFF	TGTGCCAGCAGCCGGGGGCAGGGGAACACCGGGGAGCTGTTTTTT
TRBV7-3	15	TRBJ2-1	NA	few	CASSLTGWVDNEQFF	TGTGCCAGCAGCTTAACCGGGTGGGTCGACAATGAGCAGTTCTTC
TRBV20-1	16	TRBJ2-1	NA	few	CSARSASPIRGDEQFF	TGCAGTGCTAGGTCGGCTAGCCCAATAAGGGGTGATGAGCAGTTCTTC
TRBV20-1	17	TRBJ1-5	NA	few	CSARDLLGEDLNQPQHF	TGCAGTGCTAGAGATCTCTTGGGGGAAGACCTCAATCAGCCCCAGCATTTT
TRBV4-2	12	TRBJ2-3	NA	NA	CASSQSKDTQYF	TGTGCCAGCAGCCAGAGCAAAGATACGCAGTATTTT
TRBV7-9	15	TRBJ1-1	TRBD1	NA	CASSLPQQGRTEAFF	TGTGCCAGCAGCCTACCCCAACAGGGGAGGACTGAAGCTTTCTTT
TRBV29-1	12	TRBJ2-7	NA	NA	CSVAGAPYEQYF	TGCAGCGTTGCAGGGGCCCCCTACGAGCAGTACTTC
TRBV29-1	13	TRBJ2-7	TRBD1	many	CSVGTGGFYEQYF	TGCAGCGTTGGAACAGGGGGCTTCTACGAGCAGTACTTC
TRBV2	14	TRBJ2-1	NA	NA	CARGLVSSYNEQFF	TGTGCCAGGGGATTAGTCAGCTCCTACAATGAGCAGTTCTTC
TRBV18	15	TRBJ2-5	NA	NA	CASSPPRVLQETQYF	TGTGCCAGCTCACCCCCCAGGGTCCTACAAGAGACCCAGTACTTC
TRBV12-3/TRBV12-4	13	TRBJ1-1	NA	many	CASSSGRGTEAFF	TGTGCCAGCAGCTCAGGGAGAGGCACTGAAGCTTTCTTT
TRBV19	12	TRBJ2-1	TRBD2	NA	CASSMLGGEQFF	TGTGCCAGTAGTATGCTCGGGGGGGAGCAGTTCTTC
TRBV25-1	13	TRBJ2-7	TRBD1	NA	CASGQGGSYEQYF	TGTGCCAGTGGACAGGGTGGTTCCTACGAGCAGTACTTC
TRBV27	14	TRBJ2-2	NA	once	CASKGRVDTGELFF	TGTGCCAGCAAGGGCAGGGTGGACACCGGGGAGCTGTTTTTT
TRBV20-1	14	TRBJ1-5	TRBD1	few	CSASTGGSNQPQHF	TGCAGTGCTTCGACAGGGGGTAGCAATCAGCCCCAGCATTTT
TRBV12-3/TRBV12-4	11	TRBJ1-1	NA	many	CASSSSTEAFF	TGTGCCAGCAGTTCTTCCACTGAAGCTTTCTTT
TRBV6-1	12	TRBJ1-6	NA	NA	CASSELGQPLHF	TGTGCCAGCAGTGAATTAGGACAGCCCCTCCACTTT
TRBV2	16	TRBJ1-1	NA	few	CASSDEPGRMNTEAFF	TGTGCCAGCAGTGACGAACCAGGGAGGATGAACACTGAAGCTTTCTTT
TRBV6-5	16	TRBJ2-7	TRBD2	once	CASSYSGLAGYYEQYF	TGTGCCAGCAGTTACTCGGGCCTAGCGGGATACTACGAGCAGTACTTC
TRBV3-1	15	TRBJ2-1	NA	NA	CASSQEGSPYNEQFF	TGTGCCAGCAGCCAAGAAGGGAGCCCCTACAATGAGCAGTTCTTC
TRBV4-1	16	TRBJ2-1	TRBD2	NA	CASSSLGLAGINEQFF	TGCGCCAGCAGCTCCCTGGGACTAGCGGGGATCAATGAGCAGTTCTTC
TRBV9	16	TRBJ2-3	TRBD2	NA	CASSATSGGGTDTQYF	TGTGCCAGCAGCGCGACTAGCGGGGGAGGGACAGATACGCAGTATTTT
TRBV20-1	16	TRBJ1-5	NA	few	CSARDQSGGLNQPQHF	TGCAGTGCTAGAGATCAATCGGGGGGCCTCAATCAGCCCCAGCATTTT
TRBV2	15	TRBJ1-6	TRBD1	few	CASSVDRGRNSPLHF	TGTGCCAGCAGTGTTGACAGGGGACGAAATTCACCCCTCCACTTT
TRBV4-3	16	TRBJ2-7	TRBD2	few	CASSQNPGLESYEQYF	TGCGCCAGCAGCCAAAATCCGGGACTAGAATCCTACGAGCAGTACTTC
TRBV20-1	15	TRBJ1-1	NA	NA	CSARRPGAMNTEAFF	TGCAGTGCTAGGAGGCCAGGGGCAATGAACACTGAAGCTTTCTTT
TRBV6-2/TRBV6-3	16	TRBJ2-3	TRBD1	many	CASTYPDRGRTDTQYF	TGTGCCAGCACCTACCCGGACAGGGGGCGTACTGATACGCAGTATTTT
TRBV4-1	17	TRBJ1-2	NA	once	CASSQEGSERLIYGYTF	TGCGCCAGCAGCCAAGAGGGATCGGAGAGACTTATCTATGGCTACACCTTC
TRBV3-1	18	TRBJ2-6	TRBD2	NA	CASSQVLRLAAGPNVLTF	TGTGCCAGCAGCCAAGTTTTGCGCCTAGCGGCTGGGCCCAACGTCCTGACTTTC
TRBV7-9	15	TRBJ2-2	NA	few	CASSLRSQGPGELFF	TGTGCCAGCAGCTTACGGTCCCAGGGGCCCGGGGAGCTGTTTTTT
TRBV5-1	13	TRBJ1-1	NA	few	CASSLVGVVRAFF	TGCGCCAGCAGCTTGGTCGGCGTGGTCAGAGCTTTCTTT
TRBV20-1	12	TRBJ1-3	NA	NA	CSASRTPLTIYF	TGCAGTGCTAGTAGGACGCCCTTAACCATATATTTT
TRBV28	14	TRBJ1-2	NA	few	CASSRMDGNYGYTF	TGTGCCAGCAGTCGAATGGACGGTAACTATGGCTACACCTTC
TRBV10-3	12	TRBJ2-7	NA	NA	CAISELSREQYF	TGTGCCATCAGTGAGCTCAGCCGCGAGCAGTACTTC
TRBV20-1	16	TRBJ1-2	TRBD1	NA	CSASGRGVRSGYGYTF	TGCAGTGCTAGCGGCAGGGGGGTAAGAAGTGGCTATGGCTACACCTTC
TRBV5-1	15	TRBJ2-3	NA	NA	CASFQGGGITDTQYF	TGCGCCAGCTTCCAAGGGGGAGGGATCACAGATACGCAGTATTTT
TRBV7-2	17	TRBJ2-7	TRBD1	once	CASSLARQTGVSYEQYF	TGTGCCAGCAGCTTAGCCCGGCAAACAGGGGTTTCCTACGAGCAGTACTTC
TRBV27	14	TRBJ2-7	NA	NA	CASSLKGQIHEQYF	TGTGCCAGCAGTTTAAAAGGTCAGATCCACGAGCAGTACTTC
TRBV4-3	18	TRBJ2-3	NA	few	CASSQDLPGVVGTDTQYF	TGCGCCAGCAGCCAAGATTTACCCGGGGTAGTAGGCACAGATACGCAGTATTTT
TRBV7-9	14	TRBJ2-7	TRBD2	NA	CASSHLAGNYEQYF	TGTGCCAGCAGCCATCTAGCGGGAAACTACGAGCAGTACTTC
TRBV12-3/TRBV12-4	14	TRBJ2-3	TRBD2	NA	CASSPRTRQDTQYF	TGTGCCAGCAGTCCCCGGACTAGACAAGATACGCAGTATTTT
TRBV6-5	16	TRBJ1-4	NA	few	CASSYDAVRGSEKLFF	TGTGCCAGCAGTTACGACGCGGTGAGGGGGTCTGAAAAACTGTTTTTT